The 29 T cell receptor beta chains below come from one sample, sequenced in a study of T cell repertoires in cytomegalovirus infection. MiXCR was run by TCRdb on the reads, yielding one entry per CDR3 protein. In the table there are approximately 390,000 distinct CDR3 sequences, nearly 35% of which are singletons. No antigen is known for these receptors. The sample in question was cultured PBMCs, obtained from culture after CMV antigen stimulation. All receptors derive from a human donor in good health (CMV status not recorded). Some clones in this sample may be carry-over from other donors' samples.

CDR3 amino acids: CASRLGTSNQPQHF. The CDR3 nucleotides are TGTGCCAGCAGATTGGGAACAAGCAATCAGCCCCAGCATTTT. The rearrangement uses TRBV12-3 or TRBV12-4 and TRBJ1-5; D not resolved. The CDR3 totals 14 residues. Trimming stripped 6 bases from V and 1 base from J, with 10 bases between.

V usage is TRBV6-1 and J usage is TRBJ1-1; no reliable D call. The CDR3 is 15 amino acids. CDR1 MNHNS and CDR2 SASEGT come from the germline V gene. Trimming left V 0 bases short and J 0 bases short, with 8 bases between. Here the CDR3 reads CASSEAGRLNTEAFF. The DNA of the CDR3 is TGTGCCAGCAGTGAAGCCGGGAGGTTGAACACTGAAGCTTTCTTT.

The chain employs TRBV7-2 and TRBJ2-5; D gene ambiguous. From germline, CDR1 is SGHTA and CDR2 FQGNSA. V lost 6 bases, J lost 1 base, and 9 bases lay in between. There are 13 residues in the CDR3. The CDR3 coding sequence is TGTGCCAGCAGGCCCTGGGCCCAAGAGACCCAGTACTTC. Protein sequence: CASRPWAQETQYF.

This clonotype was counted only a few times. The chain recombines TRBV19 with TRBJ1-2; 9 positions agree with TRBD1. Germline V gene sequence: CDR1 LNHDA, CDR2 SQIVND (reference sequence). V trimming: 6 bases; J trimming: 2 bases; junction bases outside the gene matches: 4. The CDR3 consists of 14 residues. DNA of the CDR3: TGTGCCAGTAGCTGGGACAGGGAGAACTATGGCTACACCTTC. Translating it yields CASSWDRENYGYTF.

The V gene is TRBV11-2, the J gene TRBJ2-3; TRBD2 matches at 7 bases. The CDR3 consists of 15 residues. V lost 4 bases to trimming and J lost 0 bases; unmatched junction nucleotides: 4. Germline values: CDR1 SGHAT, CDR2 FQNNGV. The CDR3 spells CASSYTTSSTDTQYF. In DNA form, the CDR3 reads TGTGCCAGCAGCTACACGACTAGCAGCACAGATACGCAGTATTTT.

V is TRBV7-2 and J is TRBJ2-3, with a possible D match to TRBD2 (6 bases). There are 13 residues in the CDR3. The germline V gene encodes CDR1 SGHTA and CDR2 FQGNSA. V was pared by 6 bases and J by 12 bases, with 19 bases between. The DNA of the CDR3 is TGTGCCAGCAGTTCAGCGACCGCGGGACTCCAGTATTTT. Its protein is CASSSATAGLQYF.

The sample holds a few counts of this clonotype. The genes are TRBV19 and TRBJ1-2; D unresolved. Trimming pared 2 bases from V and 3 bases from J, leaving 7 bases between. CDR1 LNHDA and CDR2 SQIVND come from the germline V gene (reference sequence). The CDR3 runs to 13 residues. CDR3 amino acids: CASSITSDYGYTF. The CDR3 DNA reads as TGTGCCAGTAGTATAACAAGCGACTATGGCTACACCTTC.

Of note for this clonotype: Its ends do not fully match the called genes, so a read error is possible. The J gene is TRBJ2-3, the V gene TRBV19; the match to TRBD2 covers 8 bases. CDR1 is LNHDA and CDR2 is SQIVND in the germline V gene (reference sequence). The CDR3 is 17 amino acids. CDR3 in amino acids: CTSRKISGASSTDTQYF. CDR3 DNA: TGTACCAGTAGGAAGATTAGCGGGGCCTCTAGCACAGATACGCAGTATTTT.

The CDR3 region has the DNA TGTGCCAGCAGTTACCCGACTAGCGGGAAGTTCGGTGAGCAGTTCTTC. It encodes CASSYPTSGKFGEQFF. V gene TRBV6-2 or TRBV6-3 combines with J gene TRBJ2-1, with 11 bases lining up with TRBD2. Per germline, CDR1 MNHEY and CDR2 SVGEGT. The junction had 9 bases not matched to a gene; V was cut back by 2 bases and J by 9 bases. This CDR3 region has 16 residues.

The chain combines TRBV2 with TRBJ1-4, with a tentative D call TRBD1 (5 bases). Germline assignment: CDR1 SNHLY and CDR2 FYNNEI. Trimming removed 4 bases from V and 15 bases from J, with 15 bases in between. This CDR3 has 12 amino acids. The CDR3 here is CASSALEQELFF. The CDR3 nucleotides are TGTGCCAGCAGTGCGCTAGAACAGGAATTGTTTTTT.

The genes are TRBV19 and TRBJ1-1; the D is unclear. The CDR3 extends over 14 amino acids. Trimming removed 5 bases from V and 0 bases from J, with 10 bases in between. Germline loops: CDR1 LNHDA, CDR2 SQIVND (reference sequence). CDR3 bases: TGTGCCAGTAGTGACCCCCTCATGAACACTGAAGCTTTCTTT. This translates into CASSDPLMNTEAFF.

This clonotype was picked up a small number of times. The CDR3 DNA reads as TGTGCCAGCAGCGCTACTCGCCTAAGCGGGAGATGGATAGAGACCCAGTACTTC. It is translated as CASSATRLSGRWIETQYF. The rearrangement links TRBV5-6 to TRBJ2-5, with 8 bases identical to TRBD2. From germline, CDR1 is SGHDT and CDR2 YYEEEE. The CDR3 length is 18 residues. V shed 4 bases and J 4 bases; nucleotides not matched to a gene: 18. The entire variable domain, with the rest obtained from reference TRBV5-6 and TRBJ2-5, is as follows: DAGVTQSPTHLIKTRGQQVTLRCSPKSGHDTVSWYQQALGQGPQFIFQYYEEEERQRGNFPDRFSGHQFPNYSSELNVNALLLGDSALYLCASSATRLSGRWIETQYFGPGTRLLVL.

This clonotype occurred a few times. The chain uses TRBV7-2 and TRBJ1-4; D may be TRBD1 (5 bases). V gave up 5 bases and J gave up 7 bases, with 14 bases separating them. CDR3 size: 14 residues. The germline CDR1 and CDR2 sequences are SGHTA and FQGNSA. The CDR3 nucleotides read TGTGCCAGCAGCCCTTTGGCGGGGACTGAAAAACTGTTTTTT. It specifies CASSPLAGTEKLFF.

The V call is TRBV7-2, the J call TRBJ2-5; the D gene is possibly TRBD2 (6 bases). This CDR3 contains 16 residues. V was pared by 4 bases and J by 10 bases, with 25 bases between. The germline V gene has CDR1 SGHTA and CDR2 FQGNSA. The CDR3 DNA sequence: TGTGCCAGCAGCTACACGAGTACCGGGAGAGATGGCGTCCAGTACTTC. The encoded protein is CASSYTSTGRDGVQYF.

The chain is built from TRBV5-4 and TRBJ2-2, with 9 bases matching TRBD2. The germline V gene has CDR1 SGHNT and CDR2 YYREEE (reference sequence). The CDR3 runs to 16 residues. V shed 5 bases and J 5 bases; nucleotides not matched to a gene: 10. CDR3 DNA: TGTGCCAGCAGTTCCCCGACTAGCGGTGGGACCGGGGAGCTGTTTTTT. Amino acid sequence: CASSSPTSGGTGELFF.

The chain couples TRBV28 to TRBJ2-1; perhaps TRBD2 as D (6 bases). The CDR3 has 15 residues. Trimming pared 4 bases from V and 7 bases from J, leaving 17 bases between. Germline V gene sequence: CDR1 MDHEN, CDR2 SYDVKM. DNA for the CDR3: TGTGCCAGCAGTTCTAGCGCGACCTATGGGAATGAGCAGTTCTTC. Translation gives CASSSSATYGNEQFF.

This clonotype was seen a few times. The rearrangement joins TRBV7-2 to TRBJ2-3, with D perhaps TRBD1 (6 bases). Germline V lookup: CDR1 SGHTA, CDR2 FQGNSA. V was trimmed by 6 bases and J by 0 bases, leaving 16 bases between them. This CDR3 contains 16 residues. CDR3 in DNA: TGTGCCAGCAGTTTTACAGGGACGTCTAGCACAGATACGCAGTATTTT. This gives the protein CASSFTGTSSTDTQYF.

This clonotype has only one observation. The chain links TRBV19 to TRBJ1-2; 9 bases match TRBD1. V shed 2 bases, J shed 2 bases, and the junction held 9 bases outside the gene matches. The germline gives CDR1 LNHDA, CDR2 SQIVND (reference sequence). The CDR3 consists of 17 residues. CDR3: CASSIRGQGEQNYGYTF. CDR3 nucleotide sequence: TGTGCCAGTAGTATAAGGGGACAGGGAGAACAAAACTATGGCTACACCTTC.

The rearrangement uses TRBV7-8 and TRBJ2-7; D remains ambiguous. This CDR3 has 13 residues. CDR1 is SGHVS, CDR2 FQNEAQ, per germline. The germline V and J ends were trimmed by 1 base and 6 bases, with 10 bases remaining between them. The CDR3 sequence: CASSLGEPGEQYV. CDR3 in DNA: TGTGCCAGCAGCTTAGGAGAGCCGGGCGAGCAGTACGTC.

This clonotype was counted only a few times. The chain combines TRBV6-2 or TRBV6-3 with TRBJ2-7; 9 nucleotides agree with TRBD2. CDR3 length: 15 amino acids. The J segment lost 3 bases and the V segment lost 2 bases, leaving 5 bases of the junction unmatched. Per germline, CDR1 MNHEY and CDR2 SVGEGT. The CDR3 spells CASSYGVAGVYEQYV. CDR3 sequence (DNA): TGTGCCAGCAGTTACGGAGTAGCGGGGGTCTACGAGCAGTACGTC.

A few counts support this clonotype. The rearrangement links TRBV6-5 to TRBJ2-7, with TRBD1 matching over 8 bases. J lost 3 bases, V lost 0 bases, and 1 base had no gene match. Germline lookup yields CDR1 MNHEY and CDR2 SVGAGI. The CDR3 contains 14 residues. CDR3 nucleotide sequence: TGTGCCAGCAGTTACTCTGGACAGGGCTACGAGCAGTACTTC. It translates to CASSYSGQGYEQYF.

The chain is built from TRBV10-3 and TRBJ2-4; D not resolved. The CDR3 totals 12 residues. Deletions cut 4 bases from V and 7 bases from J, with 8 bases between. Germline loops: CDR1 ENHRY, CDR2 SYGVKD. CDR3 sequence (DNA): TGTGCCATCAGTGTGATGGGTAACATTCAGTACTTC. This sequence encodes CAISVMGNIQYF.

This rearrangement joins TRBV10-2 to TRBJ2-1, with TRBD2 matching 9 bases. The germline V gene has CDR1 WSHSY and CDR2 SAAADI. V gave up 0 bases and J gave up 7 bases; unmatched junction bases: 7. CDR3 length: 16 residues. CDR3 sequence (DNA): TGCGCCAGCAGTGAGTCTGTAGGACTAGCGTGGAATGAGCAGTTCTTC. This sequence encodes CASSESVGLAWNEQFF.

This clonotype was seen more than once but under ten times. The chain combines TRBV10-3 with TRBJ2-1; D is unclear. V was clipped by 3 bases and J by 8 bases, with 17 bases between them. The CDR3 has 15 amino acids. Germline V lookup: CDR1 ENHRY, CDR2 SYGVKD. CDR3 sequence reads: CAISDLMDPSDEQFF. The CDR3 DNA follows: TGTGCCATCAGTGACTTGATGGACCCATCGGATGAGCAGTTCTTC.

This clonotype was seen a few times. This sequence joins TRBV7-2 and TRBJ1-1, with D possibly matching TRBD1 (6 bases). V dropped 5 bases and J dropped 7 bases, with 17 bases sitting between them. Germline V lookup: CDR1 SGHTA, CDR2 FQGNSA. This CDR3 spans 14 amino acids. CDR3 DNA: TGTGCCAGCAGCGCTTCCGGACAGCGATATGAAGCTTTCTTT. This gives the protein CASSASGQRYEAFF.

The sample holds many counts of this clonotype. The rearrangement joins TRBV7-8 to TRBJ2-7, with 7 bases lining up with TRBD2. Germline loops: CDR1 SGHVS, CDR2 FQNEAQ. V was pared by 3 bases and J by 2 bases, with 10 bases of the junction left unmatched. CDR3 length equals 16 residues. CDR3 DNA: TGTGCCAGCAGCTTCGAAGGTCTCGGGAGGACCTACGAGCAGTACTTC. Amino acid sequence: CASSFEGLGRTYEQYF.

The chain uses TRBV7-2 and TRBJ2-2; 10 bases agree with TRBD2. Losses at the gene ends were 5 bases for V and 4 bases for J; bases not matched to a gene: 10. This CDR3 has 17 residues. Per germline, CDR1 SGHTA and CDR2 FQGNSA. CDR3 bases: TGTGCCAGCAGCGGAGCTAGCGGGAGTGGGAGCACCGGGGAGCTGTTTTTT. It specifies CASSGASGSGSTGELFF.

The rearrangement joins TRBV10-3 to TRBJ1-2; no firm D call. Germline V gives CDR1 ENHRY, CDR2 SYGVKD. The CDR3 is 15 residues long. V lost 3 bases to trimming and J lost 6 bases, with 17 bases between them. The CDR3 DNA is TGTGCCATCAGTGACGCAGACCAGGTGACGGATGGCTACACCTTC. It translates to CAISDADQVTDGYTF.

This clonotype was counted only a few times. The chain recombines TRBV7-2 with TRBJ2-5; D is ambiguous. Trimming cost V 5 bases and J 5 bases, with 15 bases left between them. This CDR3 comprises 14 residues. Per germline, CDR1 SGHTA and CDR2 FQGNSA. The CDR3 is CASSPVSIRETQYF. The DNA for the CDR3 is TGTGCCAGCAGCCCGGTTTCGATCCGGGAGACCCAGTACTTC. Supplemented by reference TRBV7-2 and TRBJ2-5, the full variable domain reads GAGVSQSPSNKVTEKGKDVELRCDPISGHTALYWYRQSLGQGLEFLIYFQGNSAPDKSGLPSDRFSAERTGGSVSTLTIQRTQQEDSAVYLCASSPVSIRETQYFGPGTRLLVL.